This T cell receptor beta chain was sequenced for a study of T cells in Graves' hyperthyroidism and ophthalmopathy. Study conclusions and caveats: In validation, the model predicted ophthalmopathy. These predictions came a median roughly 7.1 months before onset. Blood also contained most expanded thyroid clonotypes above 0.001.

RNA transcripts provided the source from which TCR beta CDR3 regions were amplified. In the first-round RT-PCR of the TCR CDR3, the HTBI primer set was used. A single record per CDR3 protein comes from TCRdb applying MiXCR to the multiplex PCR reads. The sample includes fewer than 500,000 distinct CDR3 sequences, approximately 12% of them seen just once. Germline CDR1 reads DFQATT; CDR2 reads SNEGSKA (reference sequence). V lost 0 bases to trimming and J lost 4 bases, with 18 bases between them. CDR3 length: 16 residues. Exclusion of patients followed from uncontrolled infection, other autoimmune disease, pregnancy or lactation. The diagnostic basis comprised clinical symptoms, serum thyroxine and TRAb, thyroid ultrasound and orbital computed tomography. Worth noting for this clonotype: Its antigen is currently unknown.

Sequenced input: blood. The sequence derives from a man aged 25-40 years with Graves' hyperthyroidism that later progressed to Graves' ophthalmopathy. This chain uses TRBV20-1 with TRBJ2-5; weak D call: TRBD2 (6 bases). The CDR3 coding sequence is TGCAGTGCTAGAGAACAACTAGCATCCCCTGGAGAGACCCAGTACTTC. Protein product: CSAREQLASPGETQYF.